One sample yielded the 20 T cell receptor beta chains listed below, sequenced in a study of cytomegalovirus exposure and HLA in healthy donors (dated by TCRdb to the late 2010s). Library generation was performed with the immunoSEQ multiplex PCR assay. A mixture of 60 forward primers for TCR Vbeta segments and 13 reverse primers for TCR Jbeta segments was used in the multiplex PCR. What TCRdb holds here is the immuneACCESS table cut down to in-frame rearrangements. Part of the clones is not present; checked against another copy, under half of the missing clones reflect an unresolved V gene, and the others are unexplained. The sample table lists about 160,000 clones, around four fifths of them with a count of one. The ten largest account for over 8% of the sample. Sequenced input: PBMCs. All receptors come from a man aged 18 to 30 in good health and CMV-seropositive.

This chain joins TRBV2 and TRBJ1-2, with 12 bases fitting TRBD1. V trimming: 10 bases; J trimming: 7 bases; junction bases outside the gene matches: 7. The germline CDR1 and CDR2 sequences are SNHLY and FYNNEI. This CDR3 comprises 13 residues. CDR3 nucleotide sequence: TGTGCCATTAGGGGACAGGGGGCGAGTGGCTACACCTTC. This codes for CAIRGQGASGYTF.

V gene TRBV10-2 combines with J gene TRBJ2-1; TRBD2 matches at 12 bases. The V gene end was trimmed by 4 bases and the J gene end by 4 bases; junction bases not matched to a gene: 8. Germline CDR1 and CDR2: WSHSY and SAAADI. There are 17 residues in the CDR3. The CDR3 region is CASSGTSGNRNYNEQFF. CDR3 sequence (DNA): TGCGCCAGCAGTGGGACTAGCGGGAACCGCAATTACAATGAGCAGTTCTTC.

The chain employs TRBV15 and TRBJ2-1, with a weak D call TRBD2 (7 bases). V was cut by 0 bases and J by 8 bases, with 17 bases left in between. The CDR3 sequence is 16 residues long. CDR1 and CDR2 (germline): LNHNV, YYDKDF (reference sequence). The CDR3 DNA is TGTGCCACCAGCAGAGATCGCGTGGGGGGGCAGGATGAGCAGTTCTTC. It translates to CATSRDRVGGQDEQFF.

The V and J genes are TRBV2 and TRBJ1-3, with a tentative D call TRBD1 (5 bases). Germline CDR1 SNHLY, CDR2 FYNNEI. The CDR3 covers 16 residues. V was pared by 6 bases and J by 0 bases, with 15 bases between. The CDR3 DNA follows: TGTGCCAGCAGCCGAGGGGACTTACTCTCTGGAAACACCATATATTTT. It codes for CASSRGDLLSGNTIYF.

The chain combines TRBV28 with TRBJ1-5; TRBD1 might be the D (5 bases). V was trimmed by 3 bases and J by 0 bases, leaving 18 bases between them. Per germline, CDR1 MDHEN and CDR2 SYDVKM. This CDR3 has 18 residues. CDR3 bases: TGTGCCAGCAGTTTCCTGTTAAGGGGTGGGGATAGCAATCAGCCCCAGCATTTT. This gives the protein CASSFLLRGGDSNQPQHF.

The chain joins TRBV27 to TRBJ1-1, with D hard to call. Looked up from germline, CDR1 is MNHEY and CDR2 is SMNVEV (reference sequence). Trimming stripped 5 bases from V and 0 bases from J, with 13 bases between. The CDR3 contains 15 residues. The CDR3 region has the DNA TGTGCCAGCAGTGCCGCAGGCTCCATGAACACTGAAGCTTTCTTT. Protein sequence: CASSAAGSMNTEAFF.

The chain employs TRBV27 and TRBJ1-2; 9 nucleotides align to TRBD1. The CDR3 totals 13 residues. The germline V gene has CDR1 MNHEY and CDR2 SMNVEV (reference sequence). V shed 7 bases and J 8 bases; nucleotides not matched to a gene: 8. For the CDR3, the DNA is TGTGCCAGCATTGGGACAGGGATGGAAGGCTACACCTTC. Amino acids: CASIGTGMEGYTF.

This clone was seen more than once but under ten times. The chain recombines TRBV18 with TRBJ1-4; 9 nucleotides agree with TRBD1. CDR1 and CDR2 (germline): KGHSH, LQKENI. The V segment lost 3 bases and the J segment 6 bases; nucleotides outside the gene matches: 2. The CDR3 runs 14 residues. CDR3 DNA sequence: TGTGCCAGCTCACCGGGACAGGGTCATGAAAAACTGTTTTTT. This encodes CASSPGQGHEKLFF.

This sequence joins TRBV10-2 and TRBJ2-7, with TRBD2 matching 9 bases. The V segment lost 5 bases and the J segment 6 bases; nucleotides outside the gene matches: 11. This CDR3 is 15 amino acids long. Germline V gene sequence: CDR1 WSHSY, CDR2 SAAADI. CDR3 sequence (DNA): TGCGCCAGCAGTTGGACTAGCGCGAGTCGGAGCGAGCAGTACTTC. Its protein product is CASSWTSASRSEQYF.

The chain employs TRBV5-6 and TRBJ2-5, with D perhaps matching TRBD1 (5 bases). Germline lookup yields CDR1 SGHDT and CDR2 YYEEEE. The CDR3 spans 13 residues. V lost 5 bases and J 1 base, leaving 9 bases between the germline ends. The CDR3 sequence: CASRDSRQETQYF. The DNA of the CDR3 is TGTGCCAGCAGAGACAGCCGCCAAGAGACCCAGTACTTC.

There are a few counts of this clone. This chain connects TRBV7-3 to TRBJ1-1, with 7 bases lining up with TRBD1. V lost 5 bases and J lost 4; bases outside the gene matches: 4. Looked up from germline, CDR1 is SGHTA and CDR2 is FQGTGA. The length of the CDR3 is 13 residues. DNA of the CDR3: TGTGCCAGCAGCCCCAGGGGGAGCACTGAAGCTTTCTTT. Its translation is CASSPRGSTEAFF.

This chain uses TRBV19 with TRBJ1-2; 8 bases align to TRBD1. The CDR3 runs 12 residues. After removal of 8 bases from V and 5 bases from J, the junction contained 4 bases not matched to a gene. CDR1 is LNHDA, CDR2 SQIVND, per germline (reference sequence). CDR3 protein: CASETGAYGYTF. The CDR3, as DNA: TGTGCCAGTGAGACAGGGGCATATGGCTACACCTTC.

The chain joins TRBV13 to TRBJ2-3, with 8 bases identical to TRBD2. The junction had 15 bases not matched to a gene; V was cut back by 8 bases and J by 8 bases. CDR1 PRHDT and CDR2 FYEKMQ come from the germline V gene (reference sequence). This CDR3 has 15 residues. DNA for the CDR3: TGTGCCAGCCAAAATTCCGGGACTAGGTTCGTTACGCAGTATTTT. Protein product: CASQNSGTRFVTQYF.

The gene calls are TRBV27 and TRBJ2-7; 7 nucleotides line up with TRBD1. This CDR3 has 14 residues. The ends lost 2 bases at V and 1 base at J; junction bases unmatched: 2. Germline lookup yields CDR1 MNHEY and CDR2 SMNVEV (reference sequence). CDR3 DNA sequence: TGTGCCAGCAGTTTAAGGGGGCCATCCTACGAGCAGTACTTC. Protein product: CASSLRGPSYEQYF.

This rearrangement joins TRBV18 to TRBJ1-1; D is unresolved. This CDR3 region has 13 residues. V lost 1 base and J lost 13, with 16 bases in between. Germline V gene data show CDR1 as KGHSH and CDR2 as LQKENI. DNA of the CDR3: TGTGCCAGCTCACCACTCGAAGACCCCCCGGGTTTCTTT. Protein sequence: CASSPLEDPPGFF.

This chain joins TRBV29-1 and TRBJ2-5; the match to TRBD2 covers 9 bases. The ends lost 6 bases at V and 4 bases at J; junction bases unmatched: 6. There are 13 residues in the CDR3. Looked up from germline, CDR1 is SQVTM and CDR2 is ANQGSEA. The CDR3 loop reads CSVVAGVRETQYF. CDR3 in DNA: TGCAGCGTGGTAGCGGGAGTGAGAGAGACCCAGTACTTC.

Only one count was recorded for this clone. V gene TRBV5-1 combines with J gene TRBJ1-1, with TRBD1 matching 9 bases. CDR1 is SGHRS, CDR2 YFSETQ, per germline. The CDR3 totals 14 residues. The V gene end was trimmed by 0 bases and the J gene end by 5 bases; junction bases not matched to a gene: 2. The chain's CDR3 is CASSLATGGTEAFF. DNA of the CDR3: TGCGCCAGCAGCTTGGCGACAGGGGGAACTGAAGCTTTCTTT.

V is TRBV5-4 and J is TRBJ1-2; the D is unclear. Trimming stripped 3 bases from V and 6 bases from J, with 12 bases between. This CDR3 comprises 13 residues. The V gene's germline CDR1 is SGHNT and CDR2 YYREEE (reference sequence). CDR3 sequence reads: CASSWTSEDGYTF. CDR3 coding DNA: TGTGCCAGCAGCTGGACTTCAGAGGATGGCTACACCTTC.

This clone was seen only once. V and J are TRBV6-6 and TRBJ2-7; TRBD1 matches at 9 bases. This CDR3 is 16 amino acids long. Germline-derived CDR1 and CDR2 are MNHNY and SVGAGI (reference sequence). The V gene end was trimmed by 4 bases and the J gene end by 4 bases; junction bases not matched to a gene: 11. This chain's CDR3 is CASSSSGDRELYEQYF. The CDR3 nucleotides read TGTGCCAGCAGTTCCTCTGGGGACAGGGAATTGTACGAGCAGTACTTC.

J is TRBJ2-5 and V is TRBV21-1; the table's D call TRBD2 went unverified against the DNA. TRBV21-1 is a recognized pseudogene. The CDR3 runs 14 residues. As DNA, the CDR3 is TGTGCCCACACTAGCGGGGCCGTTCAAGAGACCCAGTACTTC. This sequence encodes CAHTSGAVQETQYF.